The clone carrying this T cell receptor (beta chain) was seen many times. The source of the sample is a study of kidney transplant recipient with SARS-CoV-2 infection. Using its own MiXCR run on the reads, TCRdb lists one record per CDR3 protein. The sample includes under 250,000 distinct CDR3 sequences, about 30% of them seen just once. The germline CDR1 and CDR2 sequences are SNHLY and FYNNEI. After removal of 4 bases from V and 5 bases from J, the junction contained 15 bases not matched to a gene. This CDR3 has 18 residues. This chain joins TRBV2 and TRBJ2-1; 9 nucleotides line up with TRBD2. The sequencing here drew on a blood sample, taken at baseline and between days 110 and 120 from a kidney transplant recipient. The sequence was obtained from a male patient younger than 45 who had COVID-19 and was a kidney transplant recipient. Part of the T cell pool may stem from the graft donor. CDR3 DNA sequence: TGTGCCAGCAGTGTCGAGAAGGGGGTAGCGGGAGTTAACAATGAGCAGTTCTTC. It is translated as CASSVEKGVAGVNNEQFF.